This TCR beta chain was sequenced in a study of shared clonotypes between healthy human individuals. For the study at large: The plates for each donor numbered three CD4 naive, three CD4 memory, two CD8 naive and one CD8 memory.

Germline V gene sequence: CDR1 SGHTA, CDR2 FQGTGA. V lost 5 bases to trimming and J lost 6 bases; unmatched junction nucleotides: 5. This CDR3 region has 15 residues. In replicate PCRs of sorted subsets, approximately 200 ng DNA, approximately 30,000 T cell genomes, was used. The assay was immunoSEQ multiplex PCR, and TCRdb's table has in-frame clones only and misses some. This sample has over a million clones, with roughly 96% found just once. Sequencing was done on a sample of naive CD4+ T cells sorted from blood. Subset of the sample: CD45RA+ positively selected. This sequence originates from a man between 25 and 39 years old in good health. The chain joins TRBV7-3 to TRBJ2-3; 13 nucleotides agree with TRBD2. CDR3 loop: CASSQGLAGVDTQYF. The CDR3 DNA reads TGTGCCAGCAGCCAAGGACTAGCGGGAGTCGATACGCAGTATTTT.